Below, one T cell receptor beta chain is given with its context. This specimen includes other DNA sequences encoding the same CDR3. This specimen comes from a study of control samples from healthy donors and cancer patients. The protocol was immunoSEQ multiplex PCR, while the TCRdb copy is restricted to in-frame clones and leaves out a portion. This sample carries under 150,000 clones, about 91% of them seen once, and the ten largest clones take less than 3.5%. Germline CDR1 reads SGHTA; CDR2 reads FQGNSA. The CDR3 loop spans 14 amino acids. Trimming removed 3 bases at V and 2 bases at J, with 10 bases between.

The sequence was collected from a man in his forties in good health. Sequenced sample: blood. The chain recombines TRBV7-2 with TRBJ1-1; D gene uncertain. The DNA of the CDR3 is TGTGCCAGCAGCTTTTGGACGGGAAACACTGAAGCTTTCTTT. It yields the protein CASSFWTGNTEAFF. Full variable domain (rest looked up from reference TRBV7-2 and TRBJ1-1): GAGVSQSPSNKVTEKGKDVELRCDPISGHTALYWYRQSLGQGLEFLIYFQGNSAPDKSGLPSDRFSAERTGGSVSTLTIQRTQQEDSAVYLCASSFWTGNTEAFFGQGTRLTVV.